The TCR beta chain described here comes from a study of blood T cell repertoires in COVID-19. Background on the study: The samples span acute and convalescent COVID-19 from the United States, Italy and Spain.

Authors' analysis steps: Estimation of nucleated cell counts was performed using reference gene primer amplification. The repertoire was sequenced with immunoSEQ multiplex PCR; TCRdb's copy has only in-frame clones and lacks some. D and trimming come from the DNA, and the V and J calls and clone size come from that table. The sample lists 150,000 to 200,000 clones; 70% to 80% were seen once. This TCR derives from a woman aged 45-59 years with active or convalescent COVID-19. Sequenced: peripheral blood.

The CDR3 bases are TGTGCCAGCAGCCCCTCGAGGGGGTCCACAGATACGCAGTATTTT. Translated: CASSPSRGSTDTQYF. J is TRBJ2-3 and V is TRBV11-2; maybe TRBD1 (6 bases). Deletions cut 5 bases from V and 2 bases from J, with 14 bases between. Per germline, CDR1 SGHAT and CDR2 FQNNGV. There are 15 residues in the CDR3.